Listed here are 13 T cell receptor beta chains from one sample, sequenced in a study of T cell changes during pregnancy in multiple sclerosis. The assay was immunoSEQ multiplex PCR, and TCRdb's table has in-frame clones only and misses some. The table records about 44,000 clones, about 96% of them present only once. The material sequenced was peripheral blood, taken in the second trimester of pregnancy. The receptor set was obtained from a female donor with multiple sclerosis, enrolled in a pregnancy study.

The J gene is TRBJ2-7, the V gene TRBV18, with D hard to call. Between the trimmed V and J ends, which lost 3 bases and 0 bases, there was a span of 3 bases. Germline CDR1 reads KGHSH; CDR2 reads LQKENI. CDR3 length: 12 residues. The CDR3 here is CASSPSSYEQYF. The CDR3 nucleotides read TGTGCCAGCTCACCGAGCTCCTACGAGCAGTACTTC. The variable domain in full, completed from reference TRBV18 and TRBJ2-7, reads NAGVMQNPRHLVRRRGQEARLRCSPMKGHSHVYWYRQLPEEGLKFMVYLQKENIIDESGMPKERFSAEFPKEGPSILRIQQVVRGDSAAYFCASSPSSYEQYFGPGTRLTVT.

This chain uses TRBV10-3 with TRBJ2-4; D not certain. Per germline, CDR1 ENHRY and CDR2 SYGVKD. The CDR3 is 15 residues long. Trimming took 8 bases from V and 3 from J, leaving 17 bases between them. This CDR3 is CAISPVENSKNIQYF. The CDR3 DNA follows: TGTGCCATCTCGCCAGTGGAGAATAGCAAAAACATTCAGTACTTC.

This chain joins TRBV29-1 and TRBJ2-5; tentative D call: TRBD1 (6 bases). The CDR3 has 13 residues. The germline V and J ends were trimmed by 6 bases and 5 bases, with 16 bases remaining between them. The V gene's germline CDR1 is SQVTM and CDR2 ANQGSEA. In DNA, the CDR3 is TGCAGCGTCACCGATGGGGGCGGGGAGACCCAGTACTTC. It yields the protein CSVTDGGGETQYF.

The chain is built from TRBV7-2 and TRBJ2-1; a possible D gene is TRBD2 (7 bases). From germline, CDR1 is SGHTA and CDR2 FQGNSA. Trimming pared 0 bases from V and 8 bases from J, leaving 11 bases between. The CDR3 sequence is 14 residues long. The CDR3 loop is CASSLAGGGYEQFF. The CDR3 DNA sequence: TGTGCCAGCAGCTTAGCGGGGGGGGGCTATGAGCAGTTCTTC. Full variable domain (remainder filled in from reference TRBV7-2 and TRBJ2-1): GAGVSQSPSNKVTEKGKDVELRCDPISGHTALYWYRQSLGQGLEFLIYFQGNSAPDKSGLPSDRFSAERTGGSVSTLTIQRTQQEDSAVYLCASSLAGGGYEQFFGPGTRLTVL.

The chain carries TRBV18 and TRBJ1-3, with D tentatively TRBD1 (5 bases). The V end lost 3 bases, the J end lost 2 bases, and 8 bases lay between the germline ends. This CDR3 comprises 14 residues. Germline CDR1 reads KGHSH; CDR2 reads LQKENI. The CDR3 nucleotides read TGTGCCAGCTCACCCGGGGGGGCTGGAAACACCATATATTTT. This sequence encodes CASSPGGAGNTIYF. The entire variable domain, with the rest obtained from reference TRBV18 and TRBJ1-3, is as follows: NAGVMQNPRHLVRRRGQEARLRCSPMKGHSHVYWYRQLPEEGLKFMVYLQKENIIDESGMPKERFSAEFPKEGPSILRIQQVVRGDSAAYFCASSPGGAGNTIYFGEGSWLTVV.

This rearrangement joins TRBV5-1 to TRBJ1-2; D perhaps matches TRBD1 (5 bases). Germline CDR1 reads SGHRS; CDR2 reads YFSETQ. This CDR3 has 13 residues. V dropped 3 bases and J dropped 4 bases, with 10 bases sitting between them. The CDR3 here is CASSSFGGYGYTF. CDR3 DNA: TGCGCCAGCAGCTCCTTCGGGGGCTATGGCTACACCTTC.

V gene TRBV7-8 combines with J gene TRBJ1-5; 8 nucleotides match TRBD1. The J segment lost 5 bases and the V segment lost 5 bases, leaving 14 bases of the junction unmatched. The CDR3 runs to 17 residues. Germline V CDR1 and CDR2: SGHVS, FQNEAQ. In DNA, the CDR3 is TGTGCCAGCAGCCTTGGCACAGGGGGAAATTTTCATCAGCCCCAGCATTTT. It encodes CASSLGTGGNFHQPQHF.

The chain couples TRBV5-1 to TRBJ2-5; D may be TRBD1 (5 bases). The germline V gene has CDR1 SGHRS and CDR2 YFSETQ. V gave up 5 bases and J gave up 5 bases, with 13 bases separating them. CDR3 length: 13 residues. As DNA, the CDR3 is TGCGCCAGCAGTCGCAGGGAATCGGAGACCCAGTACTTC. Translating it yields CASSRRESETQYF.

Worth noting for this clone: This sample also contains other DNA sequences that code for the same CDR3. This sequence joins TRBV9 and TRBJ1-5; D is unresolved. V was shortened by 2 bases and J by 9 bases, with 18 bases between the two germline ends. Germline CDR1 is SGDLS and CDR2 is YYNGEE. There are 15 residues in the CDR3. The CDR3 spells CASSVGPTMGMPQHF. The CDR3 DNA is TGTGCCAGCAGCGTGGGCCCCACAATGGGTATGCCCCAGCATTTT.

The CDR3 sequence is CASSLLAGETQYF. As DNA, the CDR3 is TGTGCCAGCAGCTTATTAGCAGGGGAGACCCAGTACTTC. The chain has TRBV7-3 and TRBJ2-5; D possibly corresponds to TRBD1 (5 bases). V was pared by 2 bases and J by 5 bases, with 9 bases between. The V gene's germline CDR1 is SGHTA and CDR2 FQGTGA. The CDR3 sequence is 13 residues long.

This clone was found once. The J gene is TRBJ1-1, the V gene TRBV19, with D possibly TRBD1 on 6 matching bases. The V end lost 1 base, the J end lost 4 bases, and 13 bases lay between the germline ends. CDR1 is LNHDA, CDR2 SQIVND, per germline (reference sequence). CDR3 length: 15 amino acids. The CDR3 DNA is TGTGCCAGTAGTATAGTAACAGGCAGGGGCACTGAAGCTTTCTTT. Encoded protein: CASSIVTGRGTEAFF.

This clone was counted once. The rearrangement links TRBV5-1 to TRBJ1-1; D is perhaps TRBD1 (5 bases). The CDR3 loop spans 14 amino acids. V shed 4 bases and J shed 5 bases, with 15 bases lying between them. Germline V gene lookup returns CDR1 SGHRS and CDR2 YFSETQ. CDR3 protein: CASSPRAGGTEAFF. CDR3 nucleotide sequence: TGCGCCAGCAGCCCCAGGGCCGGGGGGACTGAAGCTTTCTTT.

CDR3 bases: TGTGCCACTCGACAGGGGAGGTCTCCGAGCACAGATACGCAGTATTTT. Protein: CATRQGRSPSTDTQYF. The rearrangement uses TRBV15 and TRBJ2-3, with 8 positions matching TRBD1. V lost 9 bases to trimming and J lost 0 bases; unmatched junction nucleotides: 11. The CDR3 spans 16 residues. CDR1 is LNHNV and CDR2 is YYDKDF in the germline V gene (reference sequence). The full variable domain, in which reference TRBV15 and TRBJ2-3 provide the parts outside the CDR3, is DAMVIQNPRYQVTQFGKPVTLSCSQTLNHNVMYWYQQKSSQAPKLLFHYYDKDFNNEADTPDNFQSRRPNTSFCFLDIRSPGLGDTAMYLCATRQGRSPSTDTQYFGPGTRLTVL.